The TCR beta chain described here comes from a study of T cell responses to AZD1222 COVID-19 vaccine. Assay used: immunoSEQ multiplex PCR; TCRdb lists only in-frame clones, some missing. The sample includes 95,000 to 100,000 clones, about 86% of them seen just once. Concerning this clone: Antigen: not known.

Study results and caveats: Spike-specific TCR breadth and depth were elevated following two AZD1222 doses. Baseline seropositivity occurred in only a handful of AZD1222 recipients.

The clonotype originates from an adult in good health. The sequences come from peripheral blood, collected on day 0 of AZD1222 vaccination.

CDR3 residues: CASSWTGVWGELFF. Here the CDR3 DNA reads TGTGCCAGCAGTTGGACTGGGGTCTGGGGGGAGCTGTTTTTT. V is TRBV6-2 or TRBV6-3 and J is TRBJ2-2, with D possibly matching TRBD2 (5 bases). The V end lost 4 bases, the J end lost 8 bases, and 14 bases lay between the germline ends. The CDR3 consists of 14 residues. Germline-derived CDR1 and CDR2 are MNHEY and SVGEGT.